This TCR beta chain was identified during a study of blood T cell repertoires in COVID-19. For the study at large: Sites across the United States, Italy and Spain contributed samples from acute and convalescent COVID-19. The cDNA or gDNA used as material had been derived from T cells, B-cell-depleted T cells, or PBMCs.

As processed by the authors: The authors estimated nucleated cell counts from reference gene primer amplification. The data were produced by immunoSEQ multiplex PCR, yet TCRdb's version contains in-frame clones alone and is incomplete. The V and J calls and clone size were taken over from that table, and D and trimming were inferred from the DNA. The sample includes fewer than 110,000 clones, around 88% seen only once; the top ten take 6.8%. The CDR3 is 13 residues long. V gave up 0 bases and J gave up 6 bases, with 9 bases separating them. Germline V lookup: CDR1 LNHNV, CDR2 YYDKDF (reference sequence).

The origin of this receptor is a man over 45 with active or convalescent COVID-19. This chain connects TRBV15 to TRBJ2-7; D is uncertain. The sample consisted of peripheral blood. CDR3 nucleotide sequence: TGTGCCACCAGCAGAGATATTGATAGCGAGCAGTACTTC. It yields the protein CATSRDIDSEQYF.